Sequencing of this TCR beta chain was carried out in a study of memory B cells and T cells in multiple sclerosis. Produced via immunoSEQ multiplex PCR; TCRdb's table is partial and in-frame only. The data hold approximately 32,000 clones, with 86% observed a single time. CFSE-dim autoproliferating and CFSE-high non-proliferating T cells from unstimulated culture were sequenced separately. Pooled replicate wells came from about 50 million CFSE-labeled PBMCs cultured roughly seven days without stimulus. Comments on this clone: Its antigen is as yet unknown.

Germline V gives CDR1 MRHNA, CDR2 SNTAGT. V was clipped by 2 bases and J by 4 bases, with 24 bases between them. The CDR3 consists of 19 residues. Sequencing used PBMCs from blood kept in culture. The rearrangement joins TRBV6-4 to TRBJ2-1; either TRBD1 or TRBD2 may supply D (5 bases each). The receptor's source is a human donor with multiple sclerosis. The CDR3 region has the DNA TGTGCCAGCAGTGACGGGGGAGATCCGCGGATTTCCGAGTACAATGAGCAGTTCTTC. This sequence encodes CASSDGGDPRISEYNEQFF.